Listed below are T cell receptor beta chains from one sample, sequenced in a study of control samples from healthy donors and cancer patients. Libraries were prepared by immunoSEQ multiplex PCR; TCRdb keeps only in-frame clonotypes and omits some of them. The sample includes under 30,000 clones, roughly 78% of them seen just once. Material: PBMCs. The receptors were sampled from a man aged 55-75 years with head and neck cancer. Both conserved end residues are part of each CDR3. The order of the fields is J gene, V gene, D gene, clone size, CDR3 protein, CDR3 DNA. The D gene is left open where the match is weak. Rows may omit the clone size; those that give it use once, few, many or a size class.

TRBJ2-1,TRBV5-1,TRBD1,.,CASSWRTGGGEQFF,TGCGCCAGCAGCTGGCGGACAGGGGGTGGGGAGCAGTTCTTC
TRBJ1-4,TRBV27,.,.,CASRRAGEREKLFF,TGTGCCAGCAGACGAGCGGGGGAGAGAGAAAAACTGTTTTTT
TRBJ2-2,TRBV24-1,TRBD2,once,CATSDLAGDTGELFF,TGTGCCACCAGTGATTTAGCGGGAGACACCGGGGAGCTGTTTTTT
TRBJ1-2,TRBV19,.,.,CASSPQVKHGYTF,TGTGCCAGTAGTCCACAGGTTAAGCATGGCTACACCTTC
TRBJ1-5,TRBV10-3,.,few,CASRGEYNQPQHF,TGTGCCTCCCGGGGGGAGTACAATCAGCCCCAGCATTTT
TRBJ2-1,TRBV7-6,.,.,CASSFGSQGQFF,TGTGCCAGCAGCTTCGGTTCCCAGGGCCAGTTCTTC
TRBJ2-7,TRBV7-7,TRBD2,.,CASSQGLAGPYEQYF,TGTGCTAGCAGCCAGGGACTAGCGGGCCCCTACGAGCAGTACTTC
TRBJ1-5,TRBV11-2,TRBD1,once,CASSAGTGGPMSNQPQHF,TGTGCCAGCAGCGCTGGGACAGGGGGCCCTATGAGCAATCAGCCCCAGCATTTT
TRBJ1-5,TRBV24-1,.,.,CATSGQGKGGNQPQHF,TGTGCCACCAGTGGGCAGGGCAAAGGGGGCAATCAGCCCCAGCATTTT
TRBJ2-5,TRBV11-3,TRBD2,.,CASSPGAGGPQETQYF,TGTGCCAGCAGCCCGGGGGCGGGAGGCCCCCAAGAGACCCAGTACTTC
TRBJ2-7,TRBV6-2/TRBV6-3,TRBD1,.,CASSYADRVVNEQYF,TGTGCCAGCAGTTACGCCGACAGGGTGGTAAACGAGCAGTACTTC
TRBJ2-1,TRBV24-1,TRBD2,.,CATSEGLEYNEQFF,TGTGCCACCAGCGAGGGACTAGAATACAATGAGCAGTTCTTC
TRBJ2-7,TRBV28,TRBD1,.,CASSRGTLSTYEQYF,TGTGCCAGCAGCAGGGGGACCCTCTCAACCTACGAGCAGTACTTC
TRBJ2-7,TRBV27,TRBD2,.,CASSYLGTSGSEQYF,TGTGCCAGCAGTTATCTAGGGACTAGCGGGAGCGAGCAGTACTTC
TRBJ2-3,TRBV11-1,TRBD2,.,CASAGGDPRVDTQYF,TGTGCCAGCGCCGGGGGGGACCCCAGGGTTGATACGCAGTATTTT
TRBJ1-2,TRBV11-2,TRBD1,.,CASSLGGTGHGYTF,TGTGCCAGCAGCTTAGGGGGGACAGGGCATGGCTACACCTTC
TRBJ2-7,TRBV27,TRBD1,.,CASRRQGVHEQYF,TGTGCCAGCAGACGACAGGGGGTCCACGAGCAGTACTTC
TRBJ2-7,TRBV24-1,.,.,CATSDLNNEQYF,TGTGCCACCAGTGATTTGAATAACGAGCAGTACTTC
TRBJ1-2,TRBV19,.,medium-sized,CASSVPVEGPLGYTF,TGTGCCAGTAGTGTACCAGTAGAAGGACCCCTTGGCTACACCTTC
TRBJ2-1,TRBV3-1/TRBV3-2,.,.,CASSQDRAVSDSYNEQFF,TGTGCCAGCAGCCAAGATAGGGCTGTTAGCGACTCCTACAATGAGCAGTTCTTC
TRBJ2-3,TRBV7-2,TRBD2,once,CASSSGSSDTQYF,TGTGCCAGCAGTAGCGGGAGTTCAGATACGCAGTATTTT
TRBJ2-3,TRBV15,TRBD1,.,CATSRDVTGLRDTQYF,TGTGCCACCAGCAGAGATGTGACAGGGTTGAGGGATACGCAGTATTTT
TRBJ2-7,TRBV4-1,.,.,CASSQSEFYEQYF,TGCGCCAGCAGCCAAAGCGAGTTTTACGAGCAGTACTTC
TRBJ2-7,TRBV29-1,TRBD2,.,CSVSPLAGGAYEQYF,TGCAGCGTCTCCCCTTTAGCGGGAGGTGCCTACGAGCAGTACTTC
TRBJ2-5,TRBV6-1,TRBD1,few,CASSEGQGLQETQYF,TGTGCCAGCAGTGAAGGACAGGGCCTACAAGAGACCCAGTACTTC
TRBJ1-2,TRBV12-3/TRBV12-4,.,.,CASSNGLHGYTF,TGTGCCAGCAGCAACGGACTCCATGGCTACACCTTC
TRBJ2-4,TRBV7-8,.,.,CASSQGQPLLAKNIQYF,TGTGCCAGCAGCCAGGGTCAGCCCCTCCTAGCCAAAAACATTCAGTACTTC
TRBJ2-3,TRBV6-2/TRBV6-3,.,.,CASSYGGKGKYF,TGTGCCAGCAGTTACGGAGGGAAGGGCAAGTATTTT
TRBJ2-5,TRBV7-8,.,.,CASGGGVETQYF,TGTGCCAGCGGAGGAGGGGTCGAGACCCAGTACTTC
TRBJ2-7,TRBV7-9,.,.,CASSLVAAYEQYF,TGTGCCAGCAGCTTAGTCGCAGCGTACGAGCAGTACTTC
TRBJ2-5,TRBV28,.,few,CASSLSGSYRETQYF,TGTGCCAGCAGTTTATCCGGTAGCTACAGAGAGACCCAGTACTTC
TRBJ1-5,TRBV27,TRBD1,.,CASSLVSGGRSNQPQHF,TGTGCCAGCAGTTTAGTATCAGGGGGTAGGAGCAATCAGCCCCAGCATTTT
TRBJ1-3,TRBV28,.,.,CASSFPFQSYSGNTIYF,TGTGCCAGCAGTTTCCCATTCCAGTCTTACTCTGGAAACACCATATATTTT
TRBJ1-1,TRBV7-2,.,.,CASSLIGPSLNTEAFF,TGTGCCAGCAGCTTAATCGGTCCCAGCTTGAACACTGAAGCTTTCTTT
TRBJ1-2,TRBV29-1,.,.,CSVFADYGYTF,TGCAGCGTGTTCGCGGACTATGGCTACACCTTC
TRBJ1-1,TRBV6-2/TRBV6-3,.,.,CASSLDSLNTEAFF,TGTGCCAGCAGCCTGGACAGCCTTAACACTGAAGCTTTCTTT
TRBJ2-1,TRBV9,.,.,CASSVANEQFF,TGTGCCAGCAGCGTAGCGAATGAGCAGTTCTTC
TRBJ2-1,TRBV19,TRBD2,once,CASMAVAGGLSEQFF,TGTGCCAGTATGGCGGTAGCGGGAGGGCTATCTGAGCAGTTCTTC
TRBJ1-5,TRBV11-2,.,.,CASSLTNGPQHF,TGTGCCAGCAGCTTAACTAACGGGCCCCAGCATTTT
TRBJ2-7,TRBV9,TRBD2,.,CASSPPNGGTYEQYF,TGTGCCAGCAGCCCCCCCAACGGGGGGACCTACGAGCAGTACTTC
TRBJ1-6,TRBV30,.,.,CAWSVRLGGAGSPLHF,TGTGCCTGGAGTGTAAGGTTGGGGGGGGCTGGTTCACCCCTCCACTTT
TRBJ2-1,TRBV5-1,TRBD2,.,CASSQRTSGVYNEQFF,TGCGCCAGCAGCCAACGGACTAGCGGAGTTTACAATGAGCAGTTCTTC
TRBJ2-3,TRBV12-3/TRBV12-4,.,.,CASTFPGTDTQYF,TGTGCCAGCACTTTTCCGGGCACAGATACGCAGTATTTT
TRBJ2-2,TRBV3-1/TRBV3-2,TRBD2,.,CASSQGGSVYGELFF,TGTGCCAGCAGCCAGGGAGGGAGCGTATACGGGGAGCTGTTTTTT
TRBJ1-5,TRBV7-2,.,.,CASSLWAGNQPQHF,TGTGCCAGCAGCTTATGGGCGGGTAATCAGCCCCAGCATTTT
TRBJ2-5,TRBV28,.,.,CASSLAGHQARETQYF,TGTGCCAGCAGTTTAGCGGGACACCAGGCGAGGGAGACCCAGTACTTC
TRBJ2-1,TRBV5-1,.,.,CASSLTSSYNEQFF,TGCGCCAGCAGCTTGACGAGCTCCTACAATGAGCAGTTCTTC
TRBJ2-3,TRBV27,.,once,CASRAALRSADTQYF,TGTGCCAGCAGGGCCGCGCTAAGAAGCGCAGATACGCAGTATTTT
TRBJ2-7,TRBV9,.,.,CASSAGPHLYEQYF,TGTGCCAGCAGCGCGGGACCTCACCTCTACGAGCAGTACTTC
TRBJ2-7,TRBV6-2/TRBV6-3,TRBD1,.,CASSYSTGPHEQYF,TGTGCCAGCAGTTACTCGACAGGGCCTCACGAGCAGTACTTC
TRBJ2-3,TRBV5-4,TRBD1,.,CASSQGQGADTQYF,TGTGCCAGCAGCCAGGGACAGGGCGCAGATACGCAGTATTTT
TRBJ2-3,TRBV4-2,TRBD1,.,CASSQRTGDADTQYF,TGTGCCAGCAGCCAACGAACAGGGGACGCAGATACGCAGTATTTT
TRBJ1-3,TRBV2,.,once,CASSDDSLSGNTIYF,TGTGCCAGCAGTGATGACAGTCTCTCTGGAAACACCATATATTTT
TRBJ2-1,TRBV6-2/TRBV6-3,TRBD1,.,CASSYAPGQGVREQFF,TGTGCCAGCAGTTATGCCCCGGGACAGGGTGTGAGGGAGCAGTTCTTC
TRBJ1-2,TRBV6-5,TRBD1,.,CASSSGTGVGAYGYTF,TGTGCCAGCAGTTCCGGGACAGGGGTGGGGGCCTATGGCTACACCTTC
TRBJ2-6,TRBV6-5,TRBD2,.,CASKLAGPGANVLTF,TGTGCCAGCAAACTAGCGGGTCCTGGGGCCAACGTCCTGACTTTC